Shown below are 21 T cell receptor beta chains from a single sample sequenced in a study of cytomegalovirus exposure and HLA in healthy donors. The PCR was carried out with 60 Vbeta primers and 13 Jbeta primers. Profiled with immunoSEQ multiplex PCR; TCRdb holds only in-frame clones, not every one. The sample records 200,000 to 250,000 clones, around 83% being singletons. Material for sequencing was PBMCs. Receptors originate from a girl between 10 and 17 years old in good health and CMV-seronegative.

This rearrangement joins TRBV29-1 to TRBJ2-3; a possible D gene is TRBD1 (6 bases). CDR3 length: 14 residues. Trimming cost V 7 bases and J 3 bases, with 17 bases left between them. The germline V gene has CDR1 SQVTM and CDR2 ANQGSEA. The CDR3 nucleotides are TGCAGCGGCGAACAGGGTTCTGGGACAGATACGCAGTATTTT. The encoded protein is CSGEQGSGTDTQYF.

The V call is TRBV7-9, the J call TRBJ2-5, with TRBD1 identical over 7 bases. The length of the CDR3 is 15 residues. Germline loops: CDR1 SEHNR, CDR2 FQNEAQ (reference sequence). Trimming took 4 bases from V and 1 from J; bases not matched to a gene: 6. CDR3 residues: CASSSRQGAQETQYF. DNA for the CDR3: TGTGCCAGCAGCTCCAGACAGGGAGCCCAAGAGACCCAGTACTTC.

This clone is a singleton in its sample. The chain employs TRBV7-6 and TRBJ2-1; TRBD2 aligns across 14 bases. CDR3 size: 20 residues. The germline CDR1 and CDR2 sequences are SGHVS and FNYEAQ. The V segment lost 5 bases and the J segment 7 bases; nucleotides outside the gene matches: 19. CDR3 sequence reads: CASSPLTTSGRAFMYNEQFF. Written as DNA, the CDR3 is TGTGCCAGCAGCCCCTTAACGACTAGCGGGAGGGCCTTTATGTATAATGAGCAGTTCTTC.

The CDR3 bases are TGTGCCAGCAGCTTTTTAGGGCCAGAGGGGGTCCCTGAAGCTTTCTTT. It specifies CASSFLGPEGVPEAFF. The rearrangement uses TRBV13 and TRBJ1-1, with a weak D call TRBD1 (6 bases). CDR1 is PRHDT, CDR2 FYEKMQ, per germline (reference sequence). V lost 3 bases and J 6 bases, leaving 20 bases between the germline ends. The CDR3 runs to 16 residues.

The chain is built from TRBV7-8 and TRBJ2-1; 13 bases map to TRBD2. The CDR3 loop spans 19 amino acids. Germline loops: CDR1 SGHVS, CDR2 FQNEAQ. Trimming took 2 bases from V and 0 from J; bases not matched to a gene: 7. In nucleotides, the CDR3 is TGTGCCAGCAGCTTAAGATTGGGACTAGCGGGACGCTCCTACAATGAGCAGTTCTTC. It translates to CASSLRLGLAGRSYNEQFF. The variable domain in full, completed from reference TRBV7-8 and TRBJ2-1, reads GAGVSQSPRYKVAKRGQDVALRCDPISGHVSLFWYQQALGQGPEFLTYFQNEAQLDKSGLPSDRFFAERPEGSVSTLKIQRTQQEDSAVYLCASSLRLGLAGRSYNEQFFGPGTRLTVL.

The genes are TRBV6-5 and TRBJ1-6; weak D call: TRBD1 (5 bases). V lost 0 bases and J lost 9, with 15 bases in between. In germline, CDR1 is MNHEY, CDR2 SVGAGI. The CDR3 has 16 residues. CDR3 protein: CASSYSIGEGSSPLHF. CDR3 bases: TGTGCCAGCAGTTACTCGATAGGGGAGGGGAGTTCACCCCTCCACTTT.

This clone was observed a single time. The V call is TRBV14, the J call TRBJ2-1; 13 nucleotides match TRBD2. The CDR3 extends over 16 amino acids. Trimming took 1 base from V and 9 from J; bases not matched to a gene: 6. Germline values: CDR1 SGHDN, CDR2 FVKESK. The CDR3 coding sequence is TGTGCCAGCAGCCAAGGATTACTAGCGGGGGGGGGTGAGCAGTTCTTC. It specifies CASSQGLLAGGGEQFF.

This clone was observed a handful of times. CDR3 protein: CASSLGLRNQPQHF. The DNA for the CDR3 is TGTGCCAGCAGTCTTGGGCTTCGCAATCAGCCCCAGCATTTT. The rearrangement links TRBV6-5 to TRBJ1-5, with D uncertain. This CDR3 comprises 14 residues. From germline, CDR1 is MNHEY and CDR2 SVGAGI. The germline V and J ends were trimmed by 5 bases and 2 bases, with 10 bases remaining between them.

The rearrangement links TRBV27 to TRBJ1-1; TRBD1 aligns across 10 bases. The germline V gene has CDR1 MNHEY and CDR2 SMNVEV (reference sequence). V gave up 10 bases and J gave up 6 bases; unmatched junction bases: 11. The length of the CDR3 is 14 residues. The CDR3 sequence: CATSTTGGFSEAFF. CDR3 DNA: TGTGCCACCTCCACGACAGGGGGCTTCTCTGAAGCTTTCTTT.

This clone was detected only once. This chain connects TRBV28 to TRBJ1-2; D is possibly TRBD1 (5 bases). The germline gives CDR1 MDHEN, CDR2 SYDVKM. V was cut by 6 bases and J by 6 bases, with 14 bases left in between. The CDR3 is 13 amino acids. The CDR3 sequence is CASRPSGLDGYTF. The CDR3 DNA follows: TGTGCCAGCAGGCCATCAGGGTTAGATGGCTACACCTTC.

This chain links TRBV28 with TRBJ1-2, with 7 bases matching TRBD1. The CDR3 covers 15 residues. Germline V gene data show CDR1 as MDHEN and CDR2 as SYDVKM. After removal of 1 base from V and 5 bases from J, the junction contained 7 bases not matched to a gene. CDR3 bases: TGTGCCAGCAGTTTATTGTACAGGGGTTTATATGGCTACACCTTC. This encodes CASSLLYRGLYGYTF.

This sequence joins TRBV28 and TRBJ2-3, with 10 bases lining up with TRBD2. Looked up from germline, CDR1 is MDHEN and CDR2 is SYDVKM. The CDR3 runs to 16 residues. Trimming cost V 2 bases and J 5 bases; bases outside gene matches: 7. The CDR3 loop is CASSLVSGGAIDTQYF. CDR3 nucleotide sequence: TGTGCCAGCAGTTTAGTAAGCGGGGGGGCCATAGATACGCAGTATTTT.

The rearrangement uses TRBV5-6 and TRBJ2-5; D gene uncertain. Trimming removed 7 bases from V and 2 bases from J, with 6 bases in between. Germline V CDR1 and CDR2: SGHDT, YYEEEE. This CDR3 comprises 11 residues. The CDR3 loop is CASGRQETQYF. The CDR3 bases are TGTGCCAGCGGCAGACAAGAGACCCAGTACTTC.

The V and J genes are TRBV6-6 and TRBJ2-7; tentatively, D is TRBD2 (6 bases). Germline V gene lookup returns CDR1 MNHNY and CDR2 SVGAGI (reference sequence). Deletions cut 6 bases from V and 0 bases from J, with 12 bases between. This CDR3 comprises 14 residues. The CDR3 bases are TGTGCCAGCAGGGGGAGGCAAGGCTCCTACGAGCAGTACTTC. Translated: CASRGRQGSYEQYF.

The chain couples TRBV13 to TRBJ2-1; 15 nucleotides align to TRBD2. This CDR3 is built from 14 residues. Germline V gene sequence: CDR1 PRHDT, CDR2 FYEKMQ (reference sequence). V shed 5 bases, J shed 15 bases, and the junction held 8 bases outside the gene matches. For the CDR3, the DNA is TGTGCCAGCAGCCGGACTAGCGGGGGGGCCGTAGCGTTCTTC. Protein sequence: CASSRTSGGAVAFF.

The chain links TRBV30 to TRBJ1-2; 7 bases are a match to TRBD1. V lost 0 bases and J lost 5; bases outside the gene matches: 6. CDR1 is GTSNPN, CDR2 SVGIG, per germline (reference sequence). CDR3 length: 14 amino acids. CDR3 nucleotides: TGTGCCTGGAGTGTAACATCAGGGGGATATGGCTACACCTTC. Protein sequence: CAWSVTSGGYGYTF. The full variable domain, in which reference TRBV30 and TRBJ1-2 provide the parts outside the CDR3, is SQTIHQWPATLVQPVGSPLSLECTVEGTSNPNLYWYRQAAGRGLQLLFYSVGIGQISSEVPQNLSASRPQDRQFILSSKKLLLSDSGFYLCAWSVTSGGYGYTFGSGTRLTVV.

This clone was seen more than once but under ten times. V gene TRBV5-4 combines with J gene TRBJ1-1; 7 nucleotides line up with TRBD1. V was pared by 3 bases and J by 10 bases, with 9 bases of the junction left unmatched. The V gene's germline CDR1 is SGHNT and CDR2 YYREEE (reference sequence). The CDR3 totals 13 residues. DNA of the CDR3: TGTGCCAGCAGCTGGGGACAGACCCCGCGAGCTTTCTTT. It specifies CASSWGQTPRAFF.

The V and J genes are TRBV5-1 and TRBJ2-1, with TRBD2 matching over 16 bases. Germline values: CDR1 SGHRS, CDR2 YFSETQ. This CDR3 region has 19 residues. V shed 0 bases and J 0 bases; nucleotides not matched to a gene: 3. CDR3 bases: TGCGCCAGCAGCTTGGGGGGACTAGCGGGAGGGTACTCCTACAATGAGCAGTTCTTC. Its protein product is CASSLGGLAGGYSYNEQFF.

The rearrangement uses TRBV20-1 and TRBJ2-1; D not certain. CDR3 length equals 10 residues. Germline CDR1 and CDR2: DFQATT and SNEGSKA (reference sequence). V lost 4 bases and J 8 bases, leaving 6 bases between the germline ends. The CDR3 region has the DNA TGCAGTGCTACCCTCTATGAGCAGTTCTTC. Its protein is CSATLYEQFF.

This clone was seen a handful of times. The V gene is TRBV18, the J gene TRBJ1-4; unclear D gene. Germline CDR1 is KGHSH and CDR2 is LQKENI. CDR3 size: 15 residues. V shed 1 base and J shed 0 bases, with 6 bases lying between them. CDR3 bases: TGTGCCAGCTCACCACAATCTCCAACTAATGAAAAACTGTTTTTT. Its translation: CASSPQSPTNEKLFF.

V usage is TRBV5-1 and J usage is TRBJ2-1, with a possible D match to TRBD1 (6 bases). The CDR3 loop spans 14 amino acids. Looked up from germline, CDR1 is SGHRS and CDR2 is YFSETQ. Trimming cost V 0 bases and J 6 bases, with 10 bases left between them. The CDR3 region has the DNA TGCGCCAGCAGCTTGGGGACAGTGGGCAATGAGCAGTTCTTC. It is translated as CASSLGTVGNEQFF.